Presented here are 25 T cell receptor beta chains from one specimen sequenced in a study of Ad26.COV2.S vaccination and SARS-CoV-2 variants. Assay used: immunoSEQ multiplex PCR; TCRdb lists only in-frame clones, some missing. The sample holds about 400,000 clones; roughly 85% are singletons and the top ten take approximately 7%. Treatment meaning: around 19 received Ad26.COV2.S at low or high dose, single or two shots; about 5 received placebo; per-sample allocation not given. Collection of samples fell on day 63 after the first vaccine or placebo injection. This sample comprised peripheral blood, obtained in a trial of Ad26.COV2.S vaccine versus placebo. These receptor sequences come from a person aged 18 to 59 who received the Ad26.COV2.S COVID-19 vaccine or a placebo.

This chain joins TRBV18 and TRBJ1-2; D gene uncertain. The V end was cut by 0 bases, the J end by 4 bases, with 15 bases between. This CDR3 contains 16 residues. Germline V gives CDR1 KGHSH, CDR2 LQKENI. The chain's CDR3 is CASSPPWARTSYGYTF. The CDR3 bases are TGTGCCAGCTCACCACCGTGGGCCCGGACTAGCTATGGCTACACCTTC.

The rearrangement joins TRBV5-1 to TRBJ1-1; a possible D gene is TRBD1 (5 bases). The germline V gene encodes CDR1 SGHRS and CDR2 YFSETQ. The V gene lost 7 bases and the J gene lost 5 bases, with 18 bases spanning the gap. The CDR3 extends over 14 amino acids. In DNA form, the CDR3 reads TGCGCCAGCGGCCGGGACCCCGGCGGGACTGAAGCTTTCTTT. Translating gives CASGRDPGGTEAFF.

V is TRBV4-1 and J is TRBJ1-1; the D gene is possibly TRBD1 (6 bases). Trimming shortened V by 3 bases and J by 6 bases, and 14 bases separated the two germline ends. This CDR3 contains 14 residues. Germline V CDR1 and CDR2: MGHRA, YSYEKL. The CDR3 spells CASSHPRRGSEAFF. CDR3 sequence (DNA): TGCGCCAGCAGCCACCCCCGGAGGGGGTCTGAAGCTTTCTTT.

The CDR3 sequence: CASSLVGGVPQETQYF. The CDR3 DNA sequence: TGTGCCAGCAGCTTAGTTGGGGGGGTCCCCCAAGAGACCCAGTACTTC. The V call is TRBV7-9, the J call TRBJ2-5; TRBD2 aligns across 7 bases. The ends lost 1 base at V and 1 base at J; junction bases unmatched: 6. Germline V gives CDR1 SEHNR, CDR2 FQNEAQ (reference sequence). The CDR3 is 16 amino acids.

This CDR3 reads CSCRGNYGYTF. The CDR3 bases are TGCAGCTGCCGGGGAAACTATGGCTACACCTTC. The rearrangement joins TRBV29-1 to TRBJ1-2; D remains unclear. The CDR3 runs to 11 residues. Trimming stripped 8 bases from V and 2 bases from J, with 9 bases between. The germline CDR1 and CDR2 sequences are SQVTM and ANQGSEA.

This rearrangement joins TRBV6-5 to TRBJ1-2, with D tentatively TRBD1 (5 bases). The V and J ends lost 5 bases and 2 bases respectively, with 9 bases between them. The CDR3 contains 13 residues. CDR1 is MNHEY and CDR2 is SVGAGI in the germline V gene. CDR3 loop: CASSPQGNYGYTF. CDR3 nucleotides: TGTGCCAGCAGTCCTCAGGGAAACTATGGCTACACCTTC.

This chain links TRBV7-7 with TRBJ1-3; perhaps TRBD1 as D (5 bases). The CDR3 runs 15 residues. CDR1 and CDR2 from the germline V gene are SSHAT and FNYEAQ (reference sequence). Trimming cost V 1 base and J 4 bases, with 11 bases left between them. CDR3 bases: TGTGCCAGCAGCTTAGGTCCAGGGAGAGGAAACACCATATATTTT. It translates to CASSLGPGRGNTIYF.

This chain connects TRBV19 to TRBJ1-5; D gene uncertain. The V and J ends lost 3 bases and 7 bases respectively, with 7 bases between them. CDR1 and CDR2 from the germline V gene are LNHDA and SQIVND (reference sequence). This CDR3 contains 12 residues. In DNA form, the CDR3 reads TGTGCCAGTAGTATGGTGGAGCAGCCCCAGCATTTT. Translation: CASSMVEQPQHF. Supplemented by reference TRBV19 and TRBJ1-5, the full variable domain reads DGGITQSPKYLFRKEGQNVTLSCEQNLNHDAMYWYRQDPGQGLRLIYYSQIVNDFQKGDIAEGYSVSREKKESFPLTVTSAQKNPTAFYLCASSMVEQPQHFGDGTRLSIL.

The V and J genes are TRBV6-5 and TRBJ2-2; D unclear. Trimming cost V 2 bases and J 8 bases, with 9 bases left between them. The CDR3 has 13 amino acids. Germline CDR1 and CDR2: MNHEY and SVGAGI. The CDR3 spells CASSYEMGGELFF. The DNA for the CDR3 is TGTGCCAGCAGTTACGAAATGGGTGGGGAGCTGTTTTTT.

The chain joins TRBV4-1 to TRBJ1-2; D unresolved. Per the germline V gene, CDR1 is MGHRA and CDR2 is YSYEKL. V dropped 3 bases and J dropped 3 bases, with 17 bases sitting between them. The CDR3 is 16 amino acids. The CDR3 spells CASSQWADGSDYGYTF. The CDR3 bases are TGCGCCAGCAGCCAGTGGGCCGACGGGAGTGACTATGGCTACACCTTC.

The chain uses TRBV21-1 and TRBJ1-3. TRBV21-1 has pseudogene status. The CDR3 totals 20 residues. Here the CDR3 reads CASSASRSRPDGLPPNTIYF. The CDR3 nucleotides read TGTGCCAGCAGCGCCTCCCGGAGCAGGCCTGATGGCCTACCCCCAAACACCATATATTTT.

This clone was picked up one time. V usage is TRBV2 and J usage is TRBJ2-7; tentatively, D is TRBD2 (6 bases). The CDR3 is 14 amino acids. Looked up from germline, CDR1 is SNHLY and CDR2 is FYNNEI. V was cut by 2 bases and J by 3 bases, with 11 bases left in between. The CDR3 protein is CASSELEGYYEQYF. The CDR3 region has the DNA TGTGCCAGCAGTGAACTGGAGGGATACTACGAGCAGTACTTC. Full variable domain (missing parts from reference TRBV2 and TRBJ2-7): EPEVTQTPSHQVTQMGQEVILRCVPISNHLYFYWYRQILGQKVEFLVSFYNNEISEKSEIFDDQFSVERPDGSNFTLKIRSTKLEDSAMYFCASSELEGYYEQYFGPGTRLTVT.

The chain links TRBV6-2 or TRBV6-3 to TRBJ2-1, with 11 nucleotides matching TRBD2. V shed 4 bases and J 3 bases; nucleotides not matched to a gene: 2. The CDR3 extends over 15 amino acids. Germline CDR1 reads MNHEY; CDR2 reads SVGEGT. CDR3 nucleotides: TGTGCCAGCAGTTTACTAGCGGGGGTCTACAATGAGCAGTTCTTC. Its protein product is CASSLLAGVYNEQFF.

This rearrangement joins TRBV6-5 to TRBJ1-1; weak D call: TRBD1 (6 bases). The CDR3 spans 14 residues. The ends were cut back, 7 bases at V and 3 bases at J, with 15 bases in the middle. Germline CDR1 reads MNHEY; CDR2 reads SVGAGI. CDR3 DNA sequence: TGTGCCAGCACCGAGGGGGGGCGATACACTGAAGCTTTCTTT. Translating it yields CASTEGGRYTEAFF.

V gene TRBV5-1 combines with J gene TRBJ1-6, with no clear D. Germline V gene sequence: CDR1 SGHRS, CDR2 YFSETQ. The V and J ends lost 0 bases and 9 bases respectively, with 10 bases between them. The CDR3 extends over 14 amino acids. The CDR3 bases are TGCGCCAGCAGCTTGGGGGAGGCGGGTTCACCCCTCCACTTT. It specifies CASSLGEAGSPLHF.

In this sample, this clone turned up once. The J gene is TRBJ2-2, the V gene TRBV7-6; 7 nucleotides match TRBD1. V was pared by 7 bases and J by 10 bases, with 9 bases of the junction left unmatched. The germline CDR1 and CDR2 sequences are SGHVS and FNYEAQ. The CDR3 extends over 13 amino acids. The CDR3 loop reads CASTAGGGEELFF. The DNA for the CDR3 is TGTGCCAGCACCGCAGGGGGTGGGGAGGAGCTGTTTTTT.

The CDR3 reads CASSKGQVYNEQFF. In DNA form, the CDR3 reads TGTGCCAGCAGCAAGGGACAGGTATACAATGAGCAGTTCTTC. This rearrangement joins TRBV7-2 to TRBJ2-1, with 8 bases aligning to TRBD1. CDR3 length equals 14 residues. The V segment lost 5 bases and the J segment 4 bases; nucleotides outside the gene matches: 4. Germline values: CDR1 SGHTA, CDR2 FQGNSA.

V gene TRBV6-5 combines with J gene TRBJ2-2; D possibly corresponds to TRBD1 (5 bases). The CDR3 runs 14 residues. In germline, CDR1 is MNHEY, CDR2 SVGAGI. Trimming left V 4 bases short and J 3 bases short, with 9 bases between. The CDR3 loop is CASSWGRHTGELFF. The CDR3 nucleotides read TGTGCCAGCAGTTGGGGCCGCCACACCGGGGAGCTGTTTTTT.

The chain uses TRBV7-8 and TRBJ1-1; 7 nucleotides align to TRBD1. With V trimmed by 1 base and J by 9 bases, 5 bases remained unmatched. This CDR3 contains 13 residues. Germline V gene data show CDR1 as SGHVS and CDR2 as FQNEAQ. The CDR3 DNA reads TGTGCCAGCAGCTTAGTGGGGGGACAGCAAGCTTTCTTT. Translating gives CASSLVGGQQAFF.

The rearrangement joins TRBV5-4 to TRBJ1-6; no reliable D call. V was cut by 0 bases and J by 7 bases, with 2 bases left in between. This CDR3 spans 12 amino acids. Per the germline V gene, CDR1 is SGHNT and CDR2 is YYREEE (reference sequence). CDR3 nucleotide sequence: TGTGCCAGCAGCTTGGGAAATTCACCCCTCCACTTT. Protein sequence: CASSLGNSPLHF. The entire variable domain, with the rest obtained from reference TRBV5-4 and TRBJ1-6, is as follows: ETGVTQSPTHLIKTRGQQVTLRCSSQSGHNTVSWYQQALGQGPQFIFQYYREEENGRGNFPPRFSGLQFPNYSSELNVNALELDDSALYLCASSLGNSPLHFGNGTRLTVT.

The chain recombines TRBV4-2 with TRBJ2-1, with TRBD2 as a possible D gene (6 bases). This CDR3 is built from 17 residues. From germline, CDR1 is LGHNA and CDR2 YNFKEQ. Deletions cut 1 base from V and 1 base from J, with 14 bases between. CDR3 loop: CASSQVLRGPSYNEQFF. CDR3 nucleotides: TGTGCCAGCAGCCAAGTATTGCGGGGACCTTCCTACAATGAGCAGTTCTTC.

This clone appeared a single time. This chain connects TRBV29-1 to TRBJ2-3; TRBD2 aligns across 7 bases. Germline V gene data show CDR1 as SQVTM and CDR2 as ANQGSEA. The CDR3 sequence is 15 residues long. With 4 bases clipped from V and 1 base from J, the junction kept 8 bases outside the gene matches. The CDR3 sequence: CSVAGGSGGTDTQYF. CDR3 DNA sequence: TGCAGCGTTGCGGGCGGGAGTGGAGGCACAGATACGCAGTATTTT.

This chain links TRBV5-1 with TRBJ1-2; no clear D. Per germline, CDR1 SGHRS and CDR2 YFSETQ. V was cut by 0 bases and J by 0 bases, with 6 bases left in between. CDR3 length: 14 residues. The CDR3 is CASSLVGTNYGYTF. CDR3 in DNA: TGCGCCAGCAGCTTGGTCGGGACTAACTATGGCTACACCTTC.

The J gene is TRBJ1-2, the V gene TRBV11-2; 7 positions match TRBD1. There are 15 residues in the CDR3. Germline V gene sequence: CDR1 SGHAT, CDR2 FQNNGV. V gave up 4 bases and J gave up 4 bases; unmatched junction bases: 9. The CDR3 DNA follows: TGTGCCAGCAGCTCACAAGGGGGCCCCCTCTATGGCTACACCTTC. Protein: CASSSQGGPLYGYTF.

Details on this clone: The sample has other DNA sequences that encode this CDR3 too. The chain recombines TRBV30 with TRBJ1-5; the D is unclear. The V end was cut by 0 bases, the J end by 1 base, with 4 bases between. CDR3 size: 13 residues. Per the germline V gene, CDR1 is GTSNPN and CDR2 is SVGIG (reference sequence). The CDR3, as DNA: TGTGCCTGGAGTGTGAGGAGCAATCAGCCCCAGCATTTT. Protein: CAWSVRSNQPQHF.